The 19 T cell receptor beta chains in this list originate from one sample, sequenced in a study of T cell responses to AZD1222 COVID-19 vaccine. Method: immunoSEQ multiplex PCR; TCRdb's copy keeps in-frame clones and lacks some. The sample includes more than 85,000 clones, around nine tenths of them seen just once. The sample consisted of peripheral blood, taken 28 days after the second AZD1222 dose. Receptors originate from an adult who received the AZD1222 COVID-19 vaccine.

The rearrangement uses TRBV27 and TRBJ1-1, with a weak D call TRBD1 (6 bases). V lost 4 bases to trimming and J lost 1 base, with 13 bases between them. The CDR3 has 15 amino acids. CDR1 and CDR2 from the germline V gene are MNHEY and SMNVEV (reference sequence). CDR3 coding DNA: TGTGCCAGCAGTTCGGGCCTACAGGGGAACACTGAAGCTTTCTTT. Its translation is CASSSGLQGNTEAFF.

The rearrangement joins TRBV2 to TRBJ2-5; 14 nucleotides line up with TRBD2. The CDR3 runs 16 residues. The V and J ends lost 6 bases and 5 bases, in that order; junction bases with no gene match: 8. In germline, CDR1 is SNHLY, CDR2 FYNNEI. In nucleotides, the CDR3 is TGTGCCAGCAGGGAGACTAGCGGGGGGGCCCTGGAGACCCAGTACTTC. As protein: CASRETSGGALETQYF.

Only one count was recorded for this clone. The chain is built from TRBV11-3 and TRBJ1-1; unclear D gene. The CDR3 is made up of 13 amino acids. Germline CDR1 and CDR2: SGHNT and YENEEA. Trimming took off 3 bases at V and 4 bases at J, with 9 bases between the two ends. CDR3 sequence reads: CASSLLAGTEAFF. CDR3 DNA sequence: TGTGCCAGCAGCTTGCTGGCGGGCACTGAAGCTTTCTTT. The variable domain in full, with the rest retrieved from reference TRBV11-3 and TRBJ1-1, is EAGVVQSPRYKIIEKKQPVAFWCNPISGHNTLYWYLQNLGQGPELLIRYENEEAVDDSQLPKDRFSAERLKGVDSTLKIQPAELGDSAVYLCASSLLAGTEAFFGQGTRLTVV.

This chain uses TRBV7-6 with TRBJ2-2, with D perhaps being TRBD1 or TRBD2 (5 bases each). Germline values: CDR1 SGHVS, CDR2 FNYEAQ. Trimming took off 4 bases at V and 6 bases at J, with 15 bases between the two ends. The CDR3 runs to 15 residues. For the CDR3, the DNA is TGTGCCAGCAGCTACGTGGGGGAAAGCGCCGGGGAGCTGTTTTTT. It is translated as CASSYVGESAGELFF.

J is TRBJ2-3 and V is TRBV10-3; TRBD2 might be the D (7 bases). This CDR3 contains 17 residues. V dropped 3 bases and J dropped 1 base, with 17 bases sitting between them. The germline V gene encodes CDR1 ENHRY and CDR2 SYGVKD. The CDR3 DNA reads as TGTGCCATCAGTGACCACAGCAGGCGGGGGCGCACAGATACGCAGTATTTT. Residues: CAISDHSRRGRTDTQYF.

The V call is TRBV6-6, the J call TRBJ2-1; 8 bases line up with TRBD2. V trimming: 5 bases; J trimming: 3 bases; junction bases outside the gene matches: 6. Germline loops: CDR1 MNHNY, CDR2 SVGAGI (reference sequence). This CDR3 contains 15 residues. CDR3 amino acids: CASSQTSGDYNEQFF. The CDR3, as DNA: TGTGCCAGCAGTCAAACTAGCGGCGACTACAATGAGCAGTTCTTC.

This clone was observed once. The V call is TRBV19, the J call TRBJ2-1; TRBD1 or TRBD2 may be the D gene (5 bases each). Germline CDR1 reads LNHDA; CDR2 reads SQIVND (reference sequence). The CDR3 runs 16 residues. Trimming took 5 bases from V and 6 from J, leaving 20 bases between them. CDR3 bases: TGTGCCAGTAGTTTTCACCGGGGCTCTAGTGGCAATGAGCAGTTCTTC. It encodes CASSFHRGSSGNEQFF.

To note about this clone: Other DNA sequences within the sample encode an identical CDR3. The V call is TRBV27, the J call TRBJ1-5; possible D gene TRBD1, 5 bases. The germline CDR1 and CDR2 sequences are MNHEY and SMNVEV (reference sequence). V lost 4 bases, J lost 0 bases, and 7 bases lay in between. The CDR3 has 14 residues. As DNA, the CDR3 is TGTGCCAGCAGTTCCCAGGGTAGCAATCAGCCCCAGCATTTT. Amino acid sequence: CASSSQGSNQPQHF.

The V gene is TRBV15, the J gene TRBJ1-1; 7 bases map to TRBD1. V lost 0 bases to trimming and J lost 10 bases; unmatched junction nucleotides: 11. Germline lookup yields CDR1 LNHNV and CDR2 YYDKDF (reference sequence). The CDR3 sequence is 15 residues long. CDR3 bases: TGTGCCACCAGCAGAGATAAGGTAGCAGGGGGTTTAGCTTTCTTT. It is translated as CATSRDKVAGGLAFF.

This chain uses TRBV7-9 with TRBJ2-1, with TRBD2 matching 9 bases. The V gene's germline CDR1 is SEHNR and CDR2 FQNEAQ (reference sequence). The CDR3 is 16 amino acids. The trim removed 2 bases at V and 5 bases at J, leaving 7 bases unmatched. CDR3 protein: CASSLSVAGVNNEQFF. CDR3 DNA: TGTGCCAGCAGCTTATCGGTAGCGGGAGTTAACAATGAGCAGTTCTTC.

This clone was detected once. This rearrangement joins TRBV7-9 to TRBJ2-6, with a tentative D call TRBD2 (5 bases). CDR1 is SEHNR and CDR2 is FQNEAQ in the germline V gene (reference sequence). The ends were cut back, 2 bases at V and 0 bases at J, with 11 bases in the middle. The CDR3 has 17 residues. CDR3 coding DNA: TGTGCCAGCAGCTTACCAGAGGGTAACTCTGGGGCCAACGTCCTGACTTTC. It encodes CASSLPEGNSGANVLTF.

The V call is TRBV4-1, the J call TRBJ1-4; D unresolved. Germline V gene lookup returns CDR1 MGHRA and CDR2 YSYEKL. Trimming pared 1 base from V and 9 bases from J, leaving 9 bases between. The CDR3 length is 13 residues. The CDR3 is CASSQGRGKKLFF. As DNA, the CDR3 is TGCGCCAGCAGCCAAGGGAGAGGGAAAAAACTGTTTTTT.

J is TRBJ1-2 and V is TRBV28; TRBD1 aligns across 7 bases. CDR1 and CDR2 from the germline V gene are MDHEN and SYDVKM. The CDR3 has 15 amino acids. With V trimmed by 6 bases and J by 4 bases, 11 bases remained unmatched. Here the CDR3 DNA reads TGTGCCAGCAGACCAGGGGGGCGAGATTCCTATGGCTACACCTTC. Amino acids: CASRPGGRDSYGYTF.

J is TRBJ2-1 and V is TRBV7-8; TRBD2 might be the D (7 bases). Germline-derived CDR1 and CDR2 are SGHVS and FQNEAQ. Trimming shortened V by 5 bases and J by 9 bases, and 14 bases separated the two germline ends. This CDR3 has 13 residues. DNA of the CDR3: TGTGCCAGCAGCGGCTACAGGGAGGGTGAGCAGTTCTTC. The encoded protein is CASSGYREGEQFF.

This clone was seen many times. This chain uses TRBV18 with TRBJ1-1, with 9 bases lining up with TRBD1. The junction had 9 bases not matched to a gene; V was cut back by 3 bases and J by 4 bases. The CDR3 extends over 16 amino acids. Germline V gene sequence: CDR1 KGHSH, CDR2 LQKENI. CDR3 protein: CASSPGTGRGVTEAFF. The CDR3 DNA reads TGTGCCAGCTCACCCGGGACAGGGAGAGGTGTCACTGAAGCTTTCTTT.

The chain combines TRBV10-3 with TRBJ1-2; 7 nucleotides align to TRBD1. The trim removed 0 bases at V and 4 bases at J, leaving 5 bases unmatched. This CDR3 has 15 residues. From germline, CDR1 is ENHRY and CDR2 SYGVKD. The CDR3 is CAISESGGSGYGYTF. The DNA of the CDR3 is TGTGCCATCAGTGAGTCAGGGGGCTCTGGCTATGGCTACACCTTC.

The genes are TRBV7-9 and TRBJ2-3; 7 bases are shared with TRBD2. Germline V lookup: CDR1 SEHNR, CDR2 FQNEAQ (reference sequence). J gave up 6 bases and V 5 bases, and 5 bases lay outside the gene matches. CDR3 length: 13 amino acids. The CDR3 DNA is TGTGCCAGCAGCCGGGAGGTGGTGGATACGCAGTATTTT. Residues: CASSREVVDTQYF.

This chain connects TRBV9 to TRBJ2-7; 9 positions match TRBD1. Losses at the gene ends were 3 bases for V and 6 bases for J; bases not matched to a gene: 7. The CDR3 is 14 amino acids. Per the germline V gene, CDR1 is SGDLS and CDR2 is YYNGEE. CDR3 amino acids: CASSARTGATEQYF. The DNA of the CDR3 is TGTGCCAGCAGCGCCAGGACAGGGGCGACCGAGCAGTACTTC.

This rearrangement joins TRBV7-9 to TRBJ1-3; no reliable D call. V was trimmed by 2 bases and J by 8 bases, leaving 10 bases between them. Germline values: CDR1 SEHNR, CDR2 FQNEAQ (reference sequence). The CDR3 contains 13 residues. The CDR3 sequence: CASSLWGPDTIYF. In DNA form, the CDR3 reads TGTGCCAGCAGCTTATGGGGTCCGGACACCATATATTTT.